Detailed here is one T cell receptor beta chain. The sample holds a few counts of this clonotype. The target of this receptor is not known. Per-base quality was not reported, and no clone a single base away is much larger than it. The sample is drawn from a study of T-cell reconstitution after alpha-beta-depleted transplantation in children (dated by TCRdb to about 2016). Turning to the overall study: Using TCR repertoire profiling, the study quantitatively followed how T-cell immune reconstitution unfolded in children after TCRalphabeta/CD19-depleted allogeneic hematopoietic cell transplantation.

Library creation used PCR. Reads for this sample came from an Illumina HiSeq 2500. To normalize quantification of the TCRbeta repertoire, the TCR libraries were built with molecular barcoding that relied on unique molecular identifiers. TCRdb handled the public reads itself, with Q25 trimming in fastp and clone calling in MiXCR, and kept productive beta chains. Rows matching on CDR3 protein sequence are summarized as one entry with the most common DNA and genes. The sample contains a few hundred thousand distinct CDR3 sequences, approximately 10% of them found a single time. The ten largest clones capture approximately 5% of the sample. The material sequenced was PBMCs from the stem cell graft donor, taken from the stem cell graft. The clonotype comes from a human donor who donated a stem cell graft to a child with acute myeloid leukemia.

The sequenced DNA: TGCAGTGCCGGTAGAGTAGCGGGAGATGATACGCAGTATTTT. Translation gives CSAGRVAGDDTQYF. The rearranged chain carries TRBV20-1 and TRBJ2-3; TRBD2 agrees with 9 junctional bases. The CDR3 goes from the cysteine to the phenylalanine over 14 residues. The CDR3 DNA has 42 bases and is translated from base 1. Trimming leaves V shorter by 6 bases and J shorter by 6 bases, with the junction holding 10 bases beyond the gene matches. The germline V gene (reference sequence) supplies CDR1 DFQATT and CDR2 SNEGSKA.